This passage covers 19 T cell receptor beta chains from one sample sequenced in a study of spatial heterogeneity in lung cancer. TCRdb itself ran the 5' RACE reads through MiXCR, one entry per CDR3 protein. The sample shows more than 85,000 distinct CDR3 sequences, around 9% of them seen only once. Time point specified: sample taken at primary tumor resection. Sequencing covered unsorted whole RNA taken from tumor, nontumor lung or frozen PBMC. Sequenced material: PBMCs, taken at surgery. These receptors all come from a male donor with early-stage non-small cell lung cancer.

This clonotype has ten or more counts. The CDR3 DNA sequence: TGTGCCAGCTCACCACTCAGGGGCGAGTATGGCTACACCTTC. Translation: CASSPLRGEYGYTF. The chain is built from TRBV18 and TRBJ1-2; the D gene is possibly TRBD1 (6 bases). This CDR3 has 14 residues. V was trimmed by 1 base and J by 5 bases, leaving 11 bases between them. From germline, CDR1 is KGHSH and CDR2 LQKENI.

This chain joins TRBV15 and TRBJ1-2; no clear D. Trimming cost V 0 bases and J 3 bases, with 11 bases left between them. CDR1 and CDR2 (germline): LNHNV, YYDKDF (reference sequence). This CDR3 has 15 residues. In DNA form, the CDR3 reads TGTGCCACCAGCAGAGAAGGCGACGCTTACTATGGCTACACCTTC. Protein: CATSREGDAYYGYTF.

The sample holds a few counts of this clonotype. This sequence joins TRBV6-1 and TRBJ2-7; D unresolved. This CDR3 contains 16 residues. The V gene lost 2 bases and the J gene lost 3 bases, with 17 bases spanning the gap. Germline-derived CDR1 and CDR2 are MNHNS and SASEGT. The CDR3 bases are TGTGCCAGCAGTGAAAAGAGAAGGGCCTTAGGCTACGAGCAGTACTTC. Protein product: CASSEKRRALGYEQYF.

This clonotype was found many times. V is TRBV2 and J is TRBJ2-7; TRBD2 might be the D (5 bases). V shed 4 bases and J shed 1 base, with 17 bases lying between them. Germline lookup yields CDR1 SNHLY and CDR2 FYNNEI. The CDR3 loop spans 16 amino acids. CDR3 in DNA: TGTGCCAGCAGTGGGAGGTGGACGGCTGATTCCTACGAGCAGTACTTC. Translated, it gives CASSGRWTADSYEQYF.

In its sample, this clonotype was seen a few times. This rearrangement joins TRBV7-2 to TRBJ2-5, with 9 bases lining up with TRBD1. V shed 5 bases and J 2 bases; nucleotides not matched to a gene: 6. Looked up from germline, CDR1 is SGHTA and CDR2 is FQGNSA. CDR3 length equals 15 residues. Written as DNA, the CDR3 is TGTGCCAGCAGCCTTACAGGGGGCCTTCAAGAGACCCAGTACTTC. The encoded protein is CASSLTGGLQETQYF.

The J gene is TRBJ2-3, the V gene TRBV6-2 or TRBV6-3; 8 positions agree with TRBD2. V gave up 8 bases and J gave up 5 bases; unmatched junction bases: 6. The CDR3 is made up of 13 amino acids. Germline-derived CDR1 and CDR2 are MNHEY and SVGEGT. CDR3 coding DNA: TGTGCCAGCGGGATCGCGGGGGGAGATACGCAGTATTTT. It yields the protein CASGIAGGDTQYF.

This clonotype was counted many times. The chain has TRBV20-1 and TRBJ2-1; 11 nucleotides align to TRBD2. The CDR3 covers 15 residues. V lost 0 bases and J lost 9; bases outside the gene matches: 7. Germline CDR1 and CDR2: DFQATT and SNEGSKA (reference sequence). In DNA form, the CDR3 reads TGCAGTGCTAGAGATCAACTAGCGGGAGCAAGTGAGCAGTTCTTC. Translated: CSARDQLAGASEQFF.

This rearrangement joins TRBV3-1 to TRBJ1-1; D is ambiguous. V was clipped by 1 base and J by 4 bases, with 10 bases between them. CDR1 LGHDT and CDR2 YNNKEL come from the germline V gene (reference sequence). The CDR3 consists of 14 residues. Here the CDR3 DNA reads TGTGCCAGCAGCCAAGTGGGGAAAGGCACTGAAGCTTTCTTT. It encodes CASSQVGKGTEAFF.

In this sample, this clonotype turned up a few times. J is TRBJ2-2 and V is TRBV6-6; 8 bases align to TRBD2. V lost 8 bases to trimming and J lost 4 bases; unmatched junction nucleotides: 12. Germline loops: CDR1 MNHNY, CDR2 SVGAGI (reference sequence). This CDR3 has 16 residues. The CDR3 DNA reads TGTGCCAGCGGAGAAGCGGGAGCCCCGGGCACCGGGGAGCTGTTTTTT. Translating it yields CASGEAGAPGTGELFF.

V and J are TRBV7-2 and TRBJ2-5; D is perhaps TRBD1 (6 bases). This CDR3 has 13 residues. The germline V and J ends were trimmed by 2 bases and 4 bases, with 8 bases remaining between them. Germline loops: CDR1 SGHTA, CDR2 FQGNSA. The CDR3 is CASSLQGPETQYF. CDR3 coding DNA: TGTGCCAGCAGCTTACAGGGGCCAGAGACCCAGTACTTC.

This clonotype has at least ten counts. The CDR3 nucleotides read TGCAGTGCTAGAGACCCCGAACTGGTTGGCTACACCTTC. Residues: CSARDPELVGYTF. The chain recombines TRBV20-1 with TRBJ1-2, with D uncertain. The CDR3 consists of 13 residues. V lost 0 bases and J 7 bases, leaving 12 bases between the germline ends. The germline gives CDR1 DFQATT, CDR2 SNEGSKA (reference sequence).

This chain joins TRBV2 and TRBJ2-1; D is tentatively TRBD1 or TRBD2 (6 bases each). The germline gives CDR1 SNHLY, CDR2 FYNNEI. The CDR3 is 13 amino acids. V was pared by 9 bases and J by 0 bases, with 9 bases between. CDR3 in amino acids: CARGGSSYNEQFF. In DNA, the CDR3 is TGTGCCAGAGGGGGGAGCTCCTACAATGAGCAGTTCTTC.

V and J are TRBV4-2 and TRBJ1-5; D is ambiguous. Per the germline V gene, CDR1 is LGHNA and CDR2 is YNFKEQ. The V end lost 0 bases, the J end lost 5 bases, and 5 bases lay between the germline ends. The CDR3 loop spans 13 amino acids. CDR3 residues: CASSQESDQPQHF. The CDR3 nucleotides read TGTGCCAGCAGCCAAGAGTCTGATCAGCCCCAGCATTTT.

This clonotype was counted between two and nine times. The chain employs TRBV6-5 and TRBJ2-5, with 9 bases aligning to TRBD2. This CDR3 is 17 amino acids long. Germline V lookup: CDR1 MNHEY, CDR2 SVGAGI. Germline trimming cut 0 bases from V and 4 bases from J; bases unmatched to any gene: 9. The CDR3 loop is CASSYSGVAGVGETQYF. The CDR3 bases are TGTGCCAGCAGTTACTCGGGGGTAGCGGGAGTTGGAGAGACCCAGTACTTC.

This clonotype was counted many times. The chain joins TRBV20-1 to TRBJ2-3; TRBD1 or TRBD2 may be the D gene (5 bases each). This CDR3 has 15 residues. Germline assignment: CDR1 DFQATT and CDR2 SNEGSKA (reference sequence). The CDR3 loop reads CSPTYGASSTDTQYF. Written as DNA, the CDR3 is TGCAGCCCAACCTACGGGGCTTCTAGCACAGATACGCAGTATTTT.

This clonotype was observed at least ten times. The chain is built from TRBV28 and TRBJ1-5; D ambiguous. The CDR3 is 15 residues long. The germline V and J ends were trimmed by 7 bases and 0 bases, with 13 bases remaining between them. The germline gives CDR1 MDHEN, CDR2 SYDVKM. CDR3: CASTQTGPSNQPQHF. The CDR3 DNA reads as TGTGCCAGCACCCAGACGGGCCCTAGCAATCAGCCCCAGCATTTT.

This clonotype was detected only a few times. The chain is built from TRBV29-1 and TRBJ2-1; D could derive from TRBD1 or TRBD2 (6 bases each). V shed 7 bases and J shed 0 bases, with 13 bases lying between them. Germline assignment: CDR1 SQVTM and CDR2 ANQGSEA. The CDR3 loop spans 14 amino acids. The CDR3 DNA follows: TGCAGCGCTAAGGGGGGTGGCTCCTACAATGAGCAGTTCTTC. Translating it yields CSAKGGGSYNEQFF.

In this sample, this clonotype turned up many times. This rearrangement joins TRBV3-1 to TRBJ2-5; 9 bases agree with TRBD2. The CDR3 length is 16 residues. Trimming cost V 4 bases and J 3 bases; bases outside gene matches: 9. CDR1 and CDR2 (germline): LGHDT, YNNKEL (reference sequence). CDR3 DNA sequence: TGTGCCAGCAGCCCCCGTGGTGGCGGGGGGGAAGAGACCCAGTACTTC. It codes for CASSPRGGGGEETQYF.

At least ten counts were recorded for this clonotype. Germline is not matched at one junction end, which may reflect a read error. The V and J genes are TRBV15 and TRBJ2-1; D not resolved. This CDR3 has 11 residues. Germline values: CDR1 LNHNV, CDR2 YYDKDF (reference sequence). CDR3 sequence (DNA): TGTGCCACCAGCGGAGACAATGAGCAGTTCTTC. Translating gives CATSGDNEQFF.